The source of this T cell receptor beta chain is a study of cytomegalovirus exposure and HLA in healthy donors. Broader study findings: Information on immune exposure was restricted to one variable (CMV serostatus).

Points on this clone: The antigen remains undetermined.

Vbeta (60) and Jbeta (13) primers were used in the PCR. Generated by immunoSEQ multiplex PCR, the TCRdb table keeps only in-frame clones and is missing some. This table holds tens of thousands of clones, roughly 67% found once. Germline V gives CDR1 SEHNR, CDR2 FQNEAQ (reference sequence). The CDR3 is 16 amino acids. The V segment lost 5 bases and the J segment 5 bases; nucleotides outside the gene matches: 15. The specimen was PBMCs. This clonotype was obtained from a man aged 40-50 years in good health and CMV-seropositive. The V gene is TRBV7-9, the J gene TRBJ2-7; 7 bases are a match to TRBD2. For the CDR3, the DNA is TGTGCCAGCAGCACCCGACTAGCCAGGTCCCCCCACGAGCAGTACTTC. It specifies CASSTRLARSPHEQYF. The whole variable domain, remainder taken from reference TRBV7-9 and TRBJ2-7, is DTGVSQNPRHKITKRGQNVTFRCDPISEHNRLYWYRQTLGQGPEFLTYFQNEAQLEKSRLLSDRFSAERPKGSFSTLEIQRTEQGDSAMYLCASSTRLARSPHEQYFGPGTRLTVT.